This TCR beta chain was sequenced during a study of OX40 agonist ivuxolimab in advanced cancers. Study information: Patients were dosed intravenously with ivuxolimab at 0.01 to 10 mg/kg every 2 weeks. Hepatocellular carcinoma, melanoma, renal cell or head and neck cancer affected the dose-escalation patients. General study results and limits: At doses 0.1 to 3.0 mg/kg, CD4+ and CD8+ clones expanded.

The repertoire was sequenced with immunoSEQ multiplex PCR; TCRdb's copy has only in-frame clones and lacks some. The sample yields 60,000 to 75,000 clones, almost 90% seen once. The CDR3 loop spans 17 amino acids. V shed 0 bases and J shed 0 bases, with 14 bases lying between them. Per germline, CDR1 KGHSH and CDR2 LQKENI. In the case of this clone: The antigen remains unidentified.

This receptor was obtained from an adult with an advanced solid tumor such as melanoma, head and neck, liver or kidney cancer. Sequenced material: CD4+ or CD8+ T cells sorted from blood, taken in a trial of the OX40 agonist ivuxolimab. The genes are TRBV18 and TRBJ1-1; D is possibly TRBD1 (6 bases). The CDR3 nucleotides read TGTGCCAGCTCACCACCGGGAGGGGGAAGAATGAACACTGAAGCTTTCTTT. This codes for CASSPPGGGRMNTEAFF.